These 17 T cell receptor beta chains were sequenced from one sample in a study of cytomegalovirus exposure and HLA in healthy donors. The PCR made use of 60 Vbeta and 13 Jbeta primers. Sequenced by immunoSEQ multiplex PCR; TCRdb stores in-frame clones only, minus some. The data show some 130,000 clones, around four fifths seen once. What was sequenced was PBMCs. Receptors originate from a man aged 25 to 40 in good health.

The chain combines TRBV15 with TRBJ1-3, with a weak D call TRBD1 (5 bases). This CDR3 contains 15 residues. V was shortened by 10 bases and J by 1 base, with 17 bases between the two germline ends. CDR1 is LNHNV, CDR2 YYDKDF, per germline (reference sequence). The DNA for the CDR3 is TGTGCCAGACCGAAGGGGTTTTGGTCTGGAAACACCATATATTTT. Translating it yields CARPKGFWSGNTIYF.

The chain has TRBV12-5 and TRBJ2-7, with D uncertain. V lost 0 bases and J lost 5, with 14 bases in between. The CDR3 length is 15 residues. Germline V gene data show CDR1 as LGHNT and CDR2 as FRNRAP. The CDR3 loop is CASGLVLTQAHEQYF. DNA for the CDR3: TGTGCTAGTGGTTTGGTTCTGACCCAGGCCCACGAGCAGTACTTC.

The chain uses TRBV5-4 and TRBJ2-7, with 8 bases that match TRBD2. The CDR3 spans 13 residues. Germline CDR1 and CDR2: SGHNT and YYREEE (reference sequence). Losses at the gene ends were 4 bases for V and 6 bases for J; bases not matched to a gene: 6. Written as DNA, the CDR3 is TGTGCCAGCAGCCCCGGGGGGGGGCTCGAGCAGTACTTC. As protein: CASSPGGGLEQYF. Drawing the rest from reference TRBV5-4 and TRBJ2-7, the complete variable domain is ETGVTQSPTHLIKTRGQQVTLRCSSQSGHNTVSWYQQALGQGPQFIFQYYREEENGRGNFPPRFSGLQFPNYSSELNVNALELDDSALYLCASSPGGGLEQYFGPGTRLTVT.

The DNA for the CDR3 is TGTGCCAGCAGCGGGACTAGCGGGGGGAACACCGGGGAGCTGTTTTTT. It is translated as CASSGTSGGNTGELFF. The chain carries TRBV7-9 and TRBJ2-2; 14 bases agree with TRBD2. The junction had 0 bases not matched to a gene; V was cut back by 5 bases and J by 1 base. Germline V lookup: CDR1 SEHNR, CDR2 FQNEAQ (reference sequence). The CDR3 has 16 amino acids.

The genes are TRBV7-9 and TRBJ2-1, with D possibly TRBD1 on 6 matching bases. The CDR3 has 11 residues. Trimming shortened V by 5 bases and J by 10 bases, and 9 bases separated the two germline ends. Germline V gene lookup returns CDR1 SEHNR and CDR2 FQNEAQ (reference sequence). This chain's CDR3 is CASSPGEEQFF. For the CDR3, the DNA is TGTGCCAGCAGCCCAGGGGAAGAGCAGTTCTTC. The variable domain in full, completed from reference TRBV7-9 and TRBJ2-1, reads DTGVSQNPRHKITKRGQNVTFRCDPISEHNRLYWYRQTLGQGPEFLTYFQNEAQLEKSRLLSDRFSAERPKGSFSTLEIQRTEQGDSAMYLCASSPGEEQFFGPGTRLTVL.

The gene calls are TRBV28 and TRBJ2-7, with TRBD1 identical over 7 bases. This CDR3 region has 13 residues. V lost 6 bases and J lost 5; bases outside the gene matches: 7. The germline V gene encodes CDR1 MDHEN and CDR2 SYDVKM. CDR3 sequence: CASRPDRDHEQYF. For the CDR3, the DNA is TGTGCCAGCAGGCCCGACAGGGACCACGAGCAGTACTTC.

This clone was seen a few times. Germline and junction disagree at one end, which may indicate a read error. The gene calls are TRBV7-7 and TRBJ2-7; 8 bases agree with TRBD1. Germline values: CDR1 SSHAT, CDR2 FNYEAQ (reference sequence). The CDR3 totals 13 residues. CDR3 DNA: TGTGCTAGCAGCGAACAGGGGGCCTACGAGCAGTACTTC. Translation: CASSEQGAYEQYF.

This clone was recorded a few times. The V call is TRBV5-1, the J call TRBJ2-5, with 11 bases that match TRBD2. V was pared by 1 base and J by 5 bases, with 7 bases of the junction left unmatched. The CDR3 consists of 16 residues. Looked up from germline, CDR1 is SGHRS and CDR2 is YFSETQ. This CDR3 is CASSLSATSGTETQYF. As DNA, the CDR3 is TGCGCCAGCAGCTTGTCGGCGACTAGCGGGACGGAGACCCAGTACTTC.

The chain combines TRBV5-4 with TRBJ1-2, with D perhaps matching TRBD1 (5 bases). Germline values: CDR1 SGHNT, CDR2 YYREEE (reference sequence). Trimming stripped 5 bases from V and 5 bases from J, with 7 bases between. This CDR3 is 11 amino acids long. The CDR3 nucleotides are TGTGCCAGCAGGGAGGGGTATGGCTACACCTTC. It is translated as CASREGYGYTF. Supplemented by reference TRBV5-4 and TRBJ1-2, the full variable domain reads ETGVTQSPTHLIKTRGQQVTLRCSSQSGHNTVSWYQQALGQGPQFIFQYYREEENGRGNFPPRFSGLQFPNYSSELNVNALELDDSALYLCASREGYGYTFGSGTRLTVV.

This chain links TRBV9 with TRBJ2-3, with 7 bases lining up with TRBD1. V lost 0 bases and J lost 2; bases outside the gene matches: 15. The length of the CDR3 is 19 residues. Germline V gene lookup returns CDR1 SGDLS and CDR2 YYNGEE. The CDR3 DNA sequence: TGTGCCAGCAGCGTAGACAGGGGCTATGGTCGCCGCGACACAGATACGCAGTATTTT. Its protein product is CASSVDRGYGRRDTDTQYF.

The V call is TRBV19, the J call TRBJ1-1; D gene ambiguous. The V gene lost 3 bases and the J gene lost 7 bases, with 12 bases spanning the gap. CDR3 length: 13 amino acids. Germline CDR1 reads LNHDA; CDR2 reads SQIVND (reference sequence). The CDR3: CASSIFRGYEAFF. The CDR3 DNA follows: TGTGCCAGTAGTATTTTTAGAGGCTATGAAGCTTTCTTT.

By its share, this clone is medium-sized. The chain links TRBV18 to TRBJ1-5, with D perhaps TRBD1 (6 bases). From germline, CDR1 is KGHSH and CDR2 LQKENI. CDR3 size: 17 residues. Between the trimmed V and J ends, which lost 1 base and 0 bases, there was a span of 13 bases. The CDR3, as DNA: TGTGCCAGCTCACCACACAGCCGGACAGATAGCAATCAGCCCCAGCATTTT. Amino acid sequence: CASSPHSRTDSNQPQHF. The full variable domain, in which reference TRBV18 and TRBJ1-5 provide the parts outside the CDR3, is NAGVMQNPRHLVRRRGQEARLRCSPMKGHSHVYWYRQLPEEGLKFMVYLQKENIIDESGMPKERFSAEFPKEGPSILRIQQVVRGDSAAYFCASSPHSRTDSNQPQHFGDGTRLSIL.

This clone was counted once. A read error may account for a junction end that differs from germline. The chain is built from TRBV7-9 and TRBJ1-5, with no clear D. Germline V lookup: CDR1 SEHNR, CDR2 FQNEAQ (reference sequence). The CDR3 has 12 amino acids. CDR3 sequence (DNA): TGTTCCAGCAGTCGGAGCAATCAGCCCCAGCATTTT. Its translation: CSSSRSNQPQHF.

This rearrangement joins TRBV28 to TRBJ2-1; D possibly corresponds to TRBD2 (5 bases). The V and J ends lost 6 bases and 6 bases respectively, with 12 bases between them. CDR1 MDHEN and CDR2 SYDVKM come from the germline V gene. The CDR3 consists of 13 residues. DNA for the CDR3: TGTGCCAGCAGCACCCCGGGATTCAATGAGCAGTTCTTC. Encoded protein: CASSTPGFNEQFF.

This clone occurred once. The chain links TRBV25-1 to TRBJ1-1, with 10 bases that match TRBD1. With 2 bases clipped from V and 6 bases from J, the junction kept 6 bases outside the gene matches. Per the germline V gene, CDR1 is MGHDK and CDR2 is SYGVNS. The length of the CDR3 is 15 residues. CDR3 in amino acids: CASSELGQGIPEAFF. CDR3 coding DNA: TGTGCCAGCAGTGAACTGGGACAGGGGATCCCTGAAGCTTTCTTT. The full variable domain, its missing parts supplied by reference TRBV25-1 and TRBJ1-1, is EADIYQTPRYLVIGTGKKITLECSQTMGHDKMYWYQQDPGMELHLIHYSYGVNSTEKGDLSSESTVSRIRTEHFPLTLESARPSHTSQYLCASSELGQGIPEAFFGQGTRLTVV.

V and J are TRBV7-9 and TRBJ1-2; D unclear. There are 15 residues in the CDR3. Between the trimmed V and J ends, which lost 1 base and 7 bases, there was a span of 16 bases. Germline V gene data show CDR1 as SEHNR and CDR2 as FQNEAQ (reference sequence). Here the CDR3 reads CASSLGGGTRRGYTF. In DNA, the CDR3 is TGTGCCAGCAGCTTAGGGGGAGGAACCCGCCGTGGCTACACCTTC.

The rearrangement links TRBV7-9 to TRBJ2-7; 10 positions agree with TRBD1. The CDR3 loop spans 14 amino acids. Looked up from germline, CDR1 is SEHNR and CDR2 is FQNEAQ (reference sequence). V was pared by 11 bases and J by 3 bases, with 10 bases of the junction left unmatched. The CDR3 coding sequence is TGTGCCTCGAGTGGGACAGGGGTCCACTACGAGCAGTACTTC. Amino acid sequence: CASSGTGVHYEQYF.